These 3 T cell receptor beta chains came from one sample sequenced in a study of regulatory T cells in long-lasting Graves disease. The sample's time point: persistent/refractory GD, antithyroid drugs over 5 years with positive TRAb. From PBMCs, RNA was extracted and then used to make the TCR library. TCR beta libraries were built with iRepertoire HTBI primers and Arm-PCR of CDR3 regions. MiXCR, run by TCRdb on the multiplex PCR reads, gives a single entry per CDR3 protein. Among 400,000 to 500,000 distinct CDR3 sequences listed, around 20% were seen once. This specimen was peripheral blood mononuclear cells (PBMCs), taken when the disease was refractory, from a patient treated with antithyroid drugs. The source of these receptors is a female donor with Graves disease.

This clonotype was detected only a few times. This CDR3 reads CASSYGDNYEQYF. CDR3 nucleotides: TGTGCCAGCAGCTACGGGGACAACTACGAGCAGTACTTC. The J gene is TRBJ2-7, the V gene TRBV7-3, with TRBD1 as a possible D gene (6 bases). CDR3 length: 13 residues. CDR1 SGHTA and CDR2 FQGTGA come from the germline V gene. The V end was cut by 4 bases, the J end by 3 bases, with 10 bases between.

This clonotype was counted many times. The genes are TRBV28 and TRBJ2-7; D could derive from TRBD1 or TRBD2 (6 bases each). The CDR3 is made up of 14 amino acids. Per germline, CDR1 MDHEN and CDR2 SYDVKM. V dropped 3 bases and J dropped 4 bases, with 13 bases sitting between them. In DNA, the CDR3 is TGTGCCAGCAGTTTTGCGGGACAACTATACGAGCAGTACTTC. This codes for CASSFAGQLYEQYF.

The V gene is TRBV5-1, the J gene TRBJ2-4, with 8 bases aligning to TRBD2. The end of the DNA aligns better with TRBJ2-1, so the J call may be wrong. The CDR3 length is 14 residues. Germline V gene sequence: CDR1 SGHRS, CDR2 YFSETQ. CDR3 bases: TGCGCCAGCAGCTTGGCGGGAGGGGGACATGAGCAGTTCTTC. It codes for CASSLAGGGHEQFF.